This T cell receptor beta chain was captured in a study of blood T cell repertoires in COVID-19. Study as a whole: Sites in the United States, Italy and Spain provided acute and convalescent COVID-19 samples. From T cells, B-cell-depleted T cells, or PBMCs came the material, which was cDNA or gDNA.

V shed 6 bases and J shed 3 bases, with 15 bases lying between them. The CDR3 runs to 15 residues. Per the germline V gene, CDR1 is SNHLY and CDR2 is FYNNEI. Produced via immunoSEQ multiplex PCR; TCRdb's table is partial and in-frame only. The profile shows 150,000 to 200,000 clones, approximately 90% of them singletons. The gene calls are TRBV2 and TRBJ1-5; D ambiguous. The clonotype comes from a man in his forties with active or convalescent COVID-19. The material sequenced was peripheral blood. The CDR3 region has the DNA TGTGCCAGCAGGACCGAGGCAGACCACAATCAGCCCCAGCATTTT. Protein product: CASRTEADHNQPQHF.